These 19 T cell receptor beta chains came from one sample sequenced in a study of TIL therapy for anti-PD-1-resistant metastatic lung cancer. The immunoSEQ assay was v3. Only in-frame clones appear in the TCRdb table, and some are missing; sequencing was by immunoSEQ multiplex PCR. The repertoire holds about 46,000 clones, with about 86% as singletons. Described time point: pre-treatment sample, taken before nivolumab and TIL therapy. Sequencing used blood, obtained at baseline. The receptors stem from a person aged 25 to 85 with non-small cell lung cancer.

DNA of the CDR3: TGTGCCAGCAGTTTAATGGGGATTGTCCAGGGAGGGGTTTGGGAGCAGTACTTC. It specifies CASSLMGIVQGGVWEQYF. The J gene is TRBJ2-7, the V gene TRBV28; 7 bases line up with TRBD2. The junction had 20 bases not matched to a gene; V was cut back by 2 bases and J by 7 bases. The CDR3 is made up of 18 amino acids. Germline V gives CDR1 MDHEN, CDR2 SYDVKM.

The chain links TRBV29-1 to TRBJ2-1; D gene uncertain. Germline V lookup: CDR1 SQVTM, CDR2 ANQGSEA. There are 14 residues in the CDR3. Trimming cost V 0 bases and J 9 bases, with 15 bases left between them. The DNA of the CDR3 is TGCAGCGTTGAAGAAATTGGCCCTCACGGTGAGCAGTTCTTC. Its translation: CSVEEIGPHGEQFF.

The CDR3 sequence is CASSLLGAYGYTF. DNA for the CDR3: TGTGCCAGCAGCCTTTTAGGGGCCTATGGCTACACCTTC. The V call is TRBV4-2, the J call TRBJ1-2; D is perhaps TRBD1 (5 bases). V was pared by 4 bases and J by 4 bases, with 10 bases between. The CDR3 spans 13 residues. Germline V lookup: CDR1 LGHNA, CDR2 YNFKEQ.

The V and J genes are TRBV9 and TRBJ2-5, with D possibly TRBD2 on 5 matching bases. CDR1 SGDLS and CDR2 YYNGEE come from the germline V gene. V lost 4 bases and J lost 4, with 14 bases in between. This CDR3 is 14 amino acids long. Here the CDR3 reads CASSPQRAGETQYF. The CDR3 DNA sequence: TGTGCCAGCAGCCCCCAAAGGGCGGGAGAGACCCAGTACTTC.

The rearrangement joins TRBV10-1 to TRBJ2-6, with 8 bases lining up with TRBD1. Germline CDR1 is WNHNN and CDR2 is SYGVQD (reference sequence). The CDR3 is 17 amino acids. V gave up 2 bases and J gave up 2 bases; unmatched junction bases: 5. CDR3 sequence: CASSEPRGQPGANVLTF. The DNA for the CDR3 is TGCGCCAGCAGTGAGCCCAGGGGGCAACCTGGGGCCAACGTCCTGACTTTC.

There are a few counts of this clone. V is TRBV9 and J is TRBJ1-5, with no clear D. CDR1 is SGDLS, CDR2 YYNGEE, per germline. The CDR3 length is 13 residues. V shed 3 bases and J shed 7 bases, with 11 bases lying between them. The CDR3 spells CASSAGSWQPQHF. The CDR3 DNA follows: TGTGCCAGCAGCGCCGGATCGTGGCAGCCCCAGCATTTT.

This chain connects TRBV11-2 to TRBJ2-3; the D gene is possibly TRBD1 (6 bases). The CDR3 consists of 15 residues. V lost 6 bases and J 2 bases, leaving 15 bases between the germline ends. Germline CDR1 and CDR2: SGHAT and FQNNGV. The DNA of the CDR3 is TGTGCCAGCAGACCGGACAGCTACATCACAGATACGCAGTATTTT. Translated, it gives CASRPDSYITDTQYF.

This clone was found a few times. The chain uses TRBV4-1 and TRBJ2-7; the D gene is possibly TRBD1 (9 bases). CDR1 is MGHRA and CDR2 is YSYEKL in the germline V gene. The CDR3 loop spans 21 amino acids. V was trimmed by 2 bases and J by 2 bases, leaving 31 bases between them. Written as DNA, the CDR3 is TGCGCCAGCAGCCAATACCTCCCCCGGGACAGGGTGGTAGCGGGAACCTACGAGCAGTACTTC. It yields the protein CASSQYLPRDRVVAGTYEQYF.

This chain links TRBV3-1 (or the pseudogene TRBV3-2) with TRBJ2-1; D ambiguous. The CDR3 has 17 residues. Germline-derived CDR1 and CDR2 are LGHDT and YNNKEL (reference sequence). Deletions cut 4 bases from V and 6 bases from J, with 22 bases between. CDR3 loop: CASSPQRAVIRPNEQFF. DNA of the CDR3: TGTGCCAGCAGCCCCCAACGGGCGGTAATACGCCCCAATGAGCAGTTCTTC.

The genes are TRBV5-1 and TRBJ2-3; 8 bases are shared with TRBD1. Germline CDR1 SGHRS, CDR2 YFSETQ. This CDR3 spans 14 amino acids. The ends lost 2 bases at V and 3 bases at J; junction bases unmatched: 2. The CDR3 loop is CASSFDRGTDTQYF. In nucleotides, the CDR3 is TGCGCCAGCAGCTTTGACAGGGGTACAGATACGCAGTATTTT.

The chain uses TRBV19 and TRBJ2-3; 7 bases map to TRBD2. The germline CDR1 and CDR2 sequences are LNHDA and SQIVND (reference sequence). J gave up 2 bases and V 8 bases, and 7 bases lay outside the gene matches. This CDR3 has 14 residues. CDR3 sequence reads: CASGRLASTDTQYF. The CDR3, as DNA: TGTGCCAGTGGGCGACTAGCCTCCACAGATACGCAGTATTTT.

The CDR3 reads CASSPPTRTEQFF. CDR3 in DNA: TGTGCCAGCTCACCGCCTACACGGACTGAGCAGTTCTTC. The V and J genes are TRBV18 and TRBJ2-1, with D unclear. The length of the CDR3 is 13 residues. Germline V lookup: CDR1 KGHSH, CDR2 LQKENI. V lost 3 bases to trimming and J lost 9 bases, with 12 bases between them. The full variable domain, rest sourced from reference TRBV18 and TRBJ2-1, is NAGVMQNPRHLVRRRGQEARLRCSPMKGHSHVYWYRQLPEEGLKFMVYLQKENIIDESGMPKERFSAEFPKEGPSILRIQQVVRGDSAAYFCASSPPTRTEQFFGPGTRLTVL.

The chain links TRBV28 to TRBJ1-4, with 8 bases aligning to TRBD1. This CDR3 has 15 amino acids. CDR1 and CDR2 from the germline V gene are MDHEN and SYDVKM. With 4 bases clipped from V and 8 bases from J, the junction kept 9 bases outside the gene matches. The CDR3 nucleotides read TGTGCCAGCAGTTCCCCGACAGGGGTTGGGGAAAAACTGTTTTTT. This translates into CASSSPTGVGEKLFF.

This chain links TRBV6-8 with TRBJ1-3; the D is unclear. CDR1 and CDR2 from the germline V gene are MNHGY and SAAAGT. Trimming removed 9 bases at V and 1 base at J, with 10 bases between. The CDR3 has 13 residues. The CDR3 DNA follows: TGTGCCAGGGGGATGAGATCTGGAAACACCATATATTTT. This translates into CARGMRSGNTIYF.

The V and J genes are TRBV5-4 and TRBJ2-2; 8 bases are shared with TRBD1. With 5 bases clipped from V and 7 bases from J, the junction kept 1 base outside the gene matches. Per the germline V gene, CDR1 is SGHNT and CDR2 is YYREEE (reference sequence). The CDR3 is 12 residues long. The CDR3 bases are TGTGCCAGCAGACAGGGGGGCGGGGAGCTGTTTTTT. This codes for CASRQGGGELFF.

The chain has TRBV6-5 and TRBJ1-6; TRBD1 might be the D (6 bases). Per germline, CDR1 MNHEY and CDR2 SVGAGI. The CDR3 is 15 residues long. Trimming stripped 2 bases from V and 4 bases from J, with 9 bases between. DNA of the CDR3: TGTGCCAGCAGTTACACCGGACAGTATAATTCACCCCTCCACTTT. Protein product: CASSYTGQYNSPLHF.

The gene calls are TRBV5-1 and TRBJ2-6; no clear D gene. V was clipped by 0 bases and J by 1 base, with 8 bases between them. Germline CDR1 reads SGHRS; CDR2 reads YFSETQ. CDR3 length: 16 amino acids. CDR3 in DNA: TGCGCCAGCAGCTTGGGTCCAGTTTCTGGGGCCAACGTCCTGACTTTC. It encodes CASSLGPVSGANVLTF.

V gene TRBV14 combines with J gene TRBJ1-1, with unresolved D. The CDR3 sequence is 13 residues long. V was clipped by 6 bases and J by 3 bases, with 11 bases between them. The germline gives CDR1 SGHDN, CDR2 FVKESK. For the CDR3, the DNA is TGTGCCAGCAGTCGTATTTTGGACACTGAAGCTTTCTTT. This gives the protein CASSRILDTEAFF.

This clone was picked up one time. The CDR3 loop is CASSMGQGRVPYEQYF. The CDR3 coding sequence is TGTGCCAGTAGTATGGGACAGGGGAGAGTGCCTTACGAGCAGTACTTC. The rearrangement links TRBV19 to TRBJ2-7; 10 positions agree with TRBD1. Germline values: CDR1 LNHDA, CDR2 SQIVND (reference sequence). The CDR3 sequence is 16 residues long. Trimming removed 3 bases from V and 4 bases from J; junction bases left unmatched: 9.